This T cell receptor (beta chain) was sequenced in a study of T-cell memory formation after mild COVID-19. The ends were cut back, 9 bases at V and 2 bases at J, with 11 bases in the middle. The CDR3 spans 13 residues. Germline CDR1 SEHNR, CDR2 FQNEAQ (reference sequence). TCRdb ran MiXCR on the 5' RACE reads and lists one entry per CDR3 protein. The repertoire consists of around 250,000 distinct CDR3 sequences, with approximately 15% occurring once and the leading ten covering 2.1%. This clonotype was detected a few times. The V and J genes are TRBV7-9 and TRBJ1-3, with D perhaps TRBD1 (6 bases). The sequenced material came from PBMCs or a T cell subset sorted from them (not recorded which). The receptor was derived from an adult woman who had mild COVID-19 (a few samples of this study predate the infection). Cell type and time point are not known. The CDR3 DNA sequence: TGTGCCAGGGAAAACAGGGCTGGAAACACCATATATTTT. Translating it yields CARENRAGNTIYF.